This entry features one T cell receptor (beta chain) sequence. What it recognizes is unknown. The source of the sample is a study of T cell responses to AZD1222 COVID-19 vaccine. V lost 5 bases to trimming and J lost 4 bases, with 3 bases between them. The CDR3 has 11 amino acids. Germline CDR1 and CDR2: SNHLY and FYNNEI. Study-level results: Possibly, clonal diversity was underestimated; donors were largely white British and included more females. Vaccine-associated CD4 TCRs spanned spike, dominant at 160-218 and 743-854. Only six people who got AZD1222 tested seropositive at baseline.

Measured with immunoSEQ multiplex PCR; TCRdb has only the in-frame clones, and not every one. The data show roughly 150,000 clones, with more than 85% seen just once and 4.5% to 5.5% held by the top ten. This receptor was identified in an adult in good health. The J gene is TRBJ2-1, the V gene TRBV2; unclear D gene. This specimen was peripheral blood, taken on day 0 of AZD1222 vaccination. As DNA, the CDR3 is TGTGCCAGCAGTCCGTACAATGAGCAGTTCTTC. Translated, it gives CASSPYNEQFF. Using reference TRBV2 and TRBJ2-1 for the parts outside the CDR3, the full variable domain is EPEVTQTPSHQVTQMGQEVILRCVPISNHLYFYWYRQILGQKVEFLVSFYNNEISEKSEIFDDQFSVERPDGSNFTLKIRSTKLEDSAMYFCASSPYNEQFFGPGTRLTVL.